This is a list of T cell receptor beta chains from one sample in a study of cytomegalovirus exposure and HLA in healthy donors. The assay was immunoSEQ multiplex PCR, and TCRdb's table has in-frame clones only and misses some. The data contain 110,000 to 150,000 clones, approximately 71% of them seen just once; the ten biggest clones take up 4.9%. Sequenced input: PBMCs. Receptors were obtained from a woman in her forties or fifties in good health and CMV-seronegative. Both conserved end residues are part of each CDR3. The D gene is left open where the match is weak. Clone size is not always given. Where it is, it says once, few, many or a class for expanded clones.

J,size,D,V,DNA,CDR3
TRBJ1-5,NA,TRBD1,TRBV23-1,TGCGCCAGCAGCATGGGACAGGGTGGGCATTTT,CASSMGQGGHF
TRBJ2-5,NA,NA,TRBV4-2,TGTGCCAGCAGCGTGCGGGGGCGTGGGGTTGAAGCCCAGTACTTC,CASSVRGRGVEAQYF
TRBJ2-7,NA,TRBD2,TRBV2,TGTGCCAGCAGAGAGGGACTAGCGGTGGCCTACGAGCAGTACTTC,CASREGLAVAYEQYF
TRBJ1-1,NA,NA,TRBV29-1,TGCAGCGTTGGGGGGGGTGAGATGAACACTGAAGCTTTCTTT,CSVGGGEMNTEAFF
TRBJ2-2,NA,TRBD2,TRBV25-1,TGTGCCAGCAGCCAGACTAGCGGAGGTCGCACCGGGGAGCTGTTTTTT,CASSQTSGGRTGELFF
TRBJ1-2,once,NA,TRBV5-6,TGTGCCAGCAGCACCAGGGCCTATGGCTACACCTTC,CASSTRAYGYTF
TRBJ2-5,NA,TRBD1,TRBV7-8,TGTGCCAGCAGCTTTCCCGGTGACAGGGCACCAGAGACCCAGTACTTC,CASSFPGDRAPETQYF
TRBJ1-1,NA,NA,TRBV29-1,TGCAGCGTTGAGGGGACACTCAACACTGAAGCTTTCTTT,CSVEGTLNTEAFF
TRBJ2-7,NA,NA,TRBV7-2,TGTGCCAGCAGCCCCCCTATTAACGAGCAGTACTTC,CASSPPINEQYF
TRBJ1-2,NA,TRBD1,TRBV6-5,TGTGCCAGCAGTTTGACAGGGGGCCGTGTCTATGGCTACACCTTC,CASSLTGGRVYGYTF
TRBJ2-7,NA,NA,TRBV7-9,TGTGCCAGCAGCCCATCCGGGGGGCTCGACGAGCAGTACTTC,CASSPSGGLDEQYF
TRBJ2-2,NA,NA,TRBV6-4,TGTGCCAGCAGCCGGGACTCCAACACCGGGGAGCTGTTTTTT,CASSRDSNTGELFF
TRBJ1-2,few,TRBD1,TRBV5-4,TGTGCCAGCAGCTTGGTGGGACAGAACTATGGCTACACCTTC,CASSLVGQNYGYTF
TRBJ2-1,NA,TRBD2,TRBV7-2,TGTGCCAGCAACGGAGGGGCGGGGGGGTTATACAATGAGCAGTTCTTC,CASNGGAGGLYNEQFF
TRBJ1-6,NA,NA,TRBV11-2,TGTGCCAGCAGCTCCCTGGTAGGGGACATGACACCCCTCCACTTT,CASSSLVGDMTPLHF
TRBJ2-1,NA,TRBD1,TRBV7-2,TGTGCCAGCAGCCCCCGGGACAGGGTTTTCACCTACAATGAGCAGTTCTTC,CASSPRDRVFTYNEQFF
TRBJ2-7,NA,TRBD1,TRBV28,TGTGCCAGCACCGTCGGGGGACAGGGGGCTTTGCAGTACTTC,CASTVGGQGALQYF
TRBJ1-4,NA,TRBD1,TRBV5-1,TGCGCCAGCAGCTCCGGGACAGAAACTAATGAAAAACTGTTTTTT,CASSSGTETNEKLFF
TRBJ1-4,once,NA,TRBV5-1,TGCGCCAGCAGCACAGGAAGGGGTGAAAAACTGTTTTTT,CASSTGRGEKLFF
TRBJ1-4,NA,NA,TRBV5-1,TGCGCCAGCAGCTTGGCCTCTACAACTAATGAAAAACTGTTTTTT,CASSLASTTNEKLFF
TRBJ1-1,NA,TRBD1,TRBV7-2,TGTGCCAGCAGCTTAGCGACAGGGGACACTGAAGCTTTCTTT,CASSLATGDTEAFF
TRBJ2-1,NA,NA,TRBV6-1,TGTGCCGCACCACCCGGTGAAGTATCCTACAATGAGCAGTTCTTC,CAAPPGEVSYNEQFF
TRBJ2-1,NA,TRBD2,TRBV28,TGTGCCAGCAGTACTAGCGGGGTTAGGGGGGAGCAGTTCTTC,CASSTSGVRGEQFF
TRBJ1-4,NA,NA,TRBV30,TGTGCCTGGAGTGGAGGGGGTCAGGAAAAACTGTTTTTT,CAWSGGGQEKLFF
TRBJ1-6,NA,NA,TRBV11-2,TGTGCCAGCAGCTTAGGGTTCGGGGAGTCGTATAATTCACCCCTCCACTTT,CASSLGFGESYNSPLHF
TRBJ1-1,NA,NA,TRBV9,TGTGCCAGCAGCTTCGGGACACAGGGCACTGAAGCTTTCTTT,CASSFGTQGTEAFF
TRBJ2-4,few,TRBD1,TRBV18,TGTGCCAGCTCACCACCTAATGGACAGGGCAATCATAGAGCCAAAAACATTCAGTACTTC,CASSPPNGQGNHRAKNIQYF
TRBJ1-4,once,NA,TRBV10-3,TGTGCCATCAGTGAGTCTGGTAGGGGGAATGAAAAACTGTTTTTT,CAISESGRGNEKLFF
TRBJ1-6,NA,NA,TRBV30,TGTGCCTGGAGTAAATTGCCAGGGGAAGGGAATTCACCCCTCCACTTT,CAWSKLPGEGNSPLHF
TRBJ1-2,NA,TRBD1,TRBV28,TGTGCCAGCAGTTTGACAGGGGAAGACTTTGCTAACTATGGCTACACCTTC,CASSLTGEDFANYGYTF
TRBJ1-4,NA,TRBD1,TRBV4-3,TGCGCCAGCAGCCACCTCGACAGGGCCCATGAAAAACTGTTTTTT,CASSHLDRAHEKLFF